The T cell receptor beta chain under discussion was sequenced for a study of identical twins. TCRdb reprocessed the 5' RACE reads with MiXCR, giving one entry per CDR3 protein. The table lists about 520,000 distinct CDR3 sequences, under 25% of them singletons. The CDR3 spans 14 residues. CDR1 DFQATT and CDR2 SNEGSKA come from the germline V gene (reference sequence). Unmatched junction bases numbered 11, after V lost 5 bases and J lost 6 bases. This same sample was also taken into another study, of T cells expressing NK-cell markers. That investigation notes: These same clonotypes (in a few donors) also led the CD3+CD56-NKG2C+ fraction.

The specimen sequenced was CD4+ T cells sorted from blood. The chain couples TRBV20-1 to TRBJ1-1; 8 positions match TRBD1. This receptor was obtained from a woman between 18 and 29 years old in good health. CDR3 nucleotides: TGCAGTGCTTTTACGCGGACAGGGAAGGCTGAAGCTTTCTTT. Amino acids: CSAFTRTGKAEAFF.